The T cell receptor (beta chain) under discussion was sequenced for a study of cytomegalovirus exposure and HLA in healthy donors. Concerning this clone itself: As yet, its antigen is unknown. Other DNA sequences within the sample encode an identical CDR3.

PCR was performed using 60 Vbeta and 13 Jbeta primers. TCRdb's table, derived via immunoSEQ multiplex PCR, lists solely in-frame clones and lacks some. The sample holds some 190,000 clones, 80% to 90% seen once. Study-wide points: From TCR beta sequences, most subjects' HLA-A and HLA-B alleles were reportedly predicted accurately.

V shed 2 bases and J 5 bases; nucleotides not matched to a gene: 1. Germline V gene data show CDR1 as MNHEY and CDR2 as SVGAGI. CDR3 length equals 13 residues. Sequenced: PBMCs. This receptor was taken from a man aged 25 to 45 in good health and CMV-seronegative. The J gene is TRBJ1-2, the V gene TRBV6-5; 8 nucleotides agree with TRBD1. DNA of the CDR3: TGTGCCAGCAGTTACCGACAGGGGTATGGCTACACCTTC. It encodes CASSYRQGYGYTF.